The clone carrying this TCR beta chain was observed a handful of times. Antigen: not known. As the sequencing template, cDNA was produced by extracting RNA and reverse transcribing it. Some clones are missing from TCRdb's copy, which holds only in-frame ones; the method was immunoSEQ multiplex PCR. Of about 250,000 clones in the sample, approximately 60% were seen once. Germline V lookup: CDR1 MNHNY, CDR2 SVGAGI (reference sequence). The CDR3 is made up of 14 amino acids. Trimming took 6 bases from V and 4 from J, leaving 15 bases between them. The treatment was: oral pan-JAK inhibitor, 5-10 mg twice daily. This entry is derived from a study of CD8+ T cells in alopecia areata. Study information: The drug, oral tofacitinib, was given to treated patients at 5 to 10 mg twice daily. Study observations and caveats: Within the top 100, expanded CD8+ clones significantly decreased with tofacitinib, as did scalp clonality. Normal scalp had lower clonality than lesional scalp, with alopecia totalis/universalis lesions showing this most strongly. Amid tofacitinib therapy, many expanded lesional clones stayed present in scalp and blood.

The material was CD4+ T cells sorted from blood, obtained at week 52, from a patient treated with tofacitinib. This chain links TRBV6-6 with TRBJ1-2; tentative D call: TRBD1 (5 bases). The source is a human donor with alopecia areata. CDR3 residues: CASRARQKIYGYTF. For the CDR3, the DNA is TGTGCCAGCAGGGCTAGACAGAAAATCTATGGCTACACCTTC.